This record concerns one TCR beta chain sequence. The data belong to a study of T cell changes during pregnancy in multiple sclerosis. The assay was immunoSEQ multiplex PCR, and TCRdb's table has in-frame clones only and misses some. The sample holds about 84,000 clones, roughly 94% seen once. V was trimmed by 8 bases and J by 4 bases, leaving 8 bases between them. CDR1 LNHDA and CDR2 SQIVND come from the germline V gene (reference sequence). CDR3 length: 11 amino acids. Sequencing was performed on peripheral blood, taken in the second trimester of pregnancy. This chain connects TRBV19 to TRBJ1-1; D gene unclear. The clonotype comes from a female donor in good health, enrolled as a control in a pregnancy study. The CDR3: CASSGSTEAFF. DNA of the CDR3: TGTGCCAGTTCGGGGTCCACTGAAGCTTTCTTT.